Listed below are T cell receptor beta chains from one sample, sequenced in a study of blood T cell repertoires in COVID-19. TCRdb's table, derived via immunoSEQ multiplex PCR, lists solely in-frame clones and lacks some. Here the sample spans about 93,000 clones, more than 70% being singletons. Sample: peripheral blood. These TCRs come from a man aged 45-65 years with acute or convalescent COVID-19. The CDR3 runs from the conserved cysteine through the conserved F or W. Each record gives: J gene, D gene, clone size, V gene, CDR3 DNA, CDR3 protein. A D gene is named only where the DNA matches it firmly. Clone size is shown for a subset of rows, as once, few, many or a class of expanded clone.

TRBJ1-1	-	-	TRBV19	TGTGCCAGTAGTCTGACTTCGACCGGGAACACTGAAGCTTTCTTT	CASSLTSTGNTEAFF
TRBJ2-7	-	-	TRBV28	TGTGCCAGCAACAAACGGTTCGGGGACTACGAGCAGTACTTC	CASNKRFGDYEQYF
TRBJ2-2	-	-	TRBV24-1	TGTGCCACCAGTGATTCGCGGGGGAACACCGGGGAGCTGTTTTTT	CATSDSRGNTGELFF
TRBJ2-2	-	-	TRBV29-1	TGCAGCGTTGGAGTGGCCGGGGAGCTGTTTTTT	CSVGVAGELFF
TRBJ1-1	TRBD1	-	TRBV4-3	TGCGCCAGCAGCCGCACAGGGGGCACTGAAGCTTTCTTT	CASSRTGGTEAFF
TRBJ2-7	-	-	TRBV28	TGTGCCAGCAGTTTGGGAACAGGCGATTACTACGAGCAGTACTTC	CASSLGTGDYYEQYF
TRBJ2-3	-	once	TRBV27	TGTGCCAGCAGTTTACGCGGCGCTAGCCTGGTCCCAGATACGCAGTATTTT	CASSLRGASLVPDTQYF
TRBJ1-3	-	-	TRBV5-4	TGTGCCAGCAGCGGGGGACAATCTGGAAACACCATATATTTT	CASSGGQSGNTIYF
TRBJ2-1	TRBD2	-	TRBV29-1	TGCAGCGTCGCCCGACTAGCGGGGATAGACAATGAGCAGTTCTTC	CSVARLAGIDNEQFF
TRBJ1-2	-	-	TRBV5-5	TGTGCCAGCAGCTTTTTTTCCGCAGCGGACTATGGCTACACCTTC	CASSFFSAADYGYTF
TRBJ2-3	TRBD1	-	TRBV5-5	TGTGCCAGCAGCTTGTTGGGACAGATGAGCACAGATACGCAGTATTTT	CASSLLGQMSTDTQYF
TRBJ2-6	-	-	TRBV30	TGTGCCTGGGGGCCCTCTCACTCTGGGGCCAACGTCCTGACTTTC	CAWGPSHSGANVLTF
TRBJ2-7	-	once	TRBV3-1/TRBV3-2	TGTGCCAGCAGCCAACAACACTACGAGCAGTACTTC	CASSQQHYEQYF
TRBJ2-1	TRBD2	-	TRBV5-6	TGTGCCACCCGGGGAGGGGTAGGCTACAATGAGCAGTTCTTC	CATRGGVGYNEQFF
TRBJ2-1	TRBD2	-	TRBV14	TGTGCCAGCAGCCAAGCAAATCTAGCGGAACTATACAATGAGCAGTTCTTC	CASSQANLAELYNEQFF
TRBJ1-4	-	-	TRBV4-3	TGCGCCAGCAGCCAGGGCCAGAGATCTAATGAAAAACTGTTTTTT	CASSQGQRSNEKLFF
TRBJ1-6	TRBD1	-	TRBV9	TGTGCCAGCGGACCAGGATTAGGGGGCAATTCACCCCTCCACTTT	CASGPGLGGNSPLHF
TRBJ2-1	TRBD1	-	TRBV9	TGTGCCAGCAGCGTAGCGTGGGACAGGGGTACCAATGAGCAGTTCTTC	CASSVAWDRGTNEQFF
TRBJ2-3	TRBD2	few	TRBV2	TGTGCCAGAGGGACTAGCGGGGCCTCTAGCACAGATACGCAGTATTTT	CARGTSGASSTDTQYF
TRBJ1-1	-	once	TRBV2	TGTGCCAGCAGGTTCCGTTTGGCACCGAACACTGAAGCTTTCTTT	CASRFRLAPNTEAFF
TRBJ2-1	TRBD1	once	TRBV29-1	TGCAGCGTTGAAGAGCGAGGACAGGGAAGTAACAATGAGCAGTTCTTC	CSVEERGQGSNNEQFF
TRBJ1-2	-	-	TRBV7-2	TGTGCCAGCAGCTTATATGAGAGGCCTCATTACACCTTC	CASSLYERPHYTF
TRBJ1-4	-	-	TRBV10-2	TGCGCCAGCGGAGGGGGGGTTAATGAAAAACTGTTTTTT	CASGGGVNEKLFF
TRBJ2-3	-	-	TRBV30	TGTGCCTGGAGTGTTATGTCCCCCAGCCTCGCCGGGTCGACAGATACGCAGTATTTT	CAWSVMSPSLAGSTDTQYF
TRBJ1-5	-	-	TRBV19	TGTGCCAGTAGTACCCTGGAGGAAAGCAATCAGCCCCAGCATTTT	CASSTLEESNQPQHF
TRBJ1-1	-	-	TRBV11-2	TGTGCCAGCAGCTTAGCCCTACAGGCGGTTTACACTGAAGCTTTCTTT	CASSLALQAVYTEAFF
TRBJ1-4	-	once	TRBV7-8	TGTGCCAGCAGCTTGGGGCCCCTTGATGAAAAACTGTTTTTT	CASSLGPLDEKLFF
TRBJ1-2	-	-	TRBV14	TGTGCCAGCAGCCAAGAGATAAACAGCATCTATGGCTACACCTTC	CASSQEINSIYGYTF